The present T cell receptor beta chain was sequenced within a study of neurological immune-mediated disorders. This clonotype has a count of ten or more. Individuals who volunteered at a blood bank located in Maryland, USA, made up the group of healthy controls. TCRdb re-analysed the 5' RACE reads in MiXCR, keeping a single row per CDR3 protein. The data show 40,000 or so distinct CDR3 sequences, with less than 8.5% seen just once and less than 4.5% held by the top ten. The CDR3 runs 11 residues. The V and J ends lost 5 bases and 7 bases respectively, with 8 bases between them. Germline V gives CDR1 MNHEY, CDR2 SMNVEV (reference sequence).

What was sequenced was PBMCs. The V call is TRBV27, the J call TRBJ1-1; D gene uncertain. This clonotype originated in a woman in her thirties or forties in good health. This CDR3 is CASSTSSEAFF. For the CDR3, the DNA is TGTGCCAGCAGTACATCAAGTGAAGCTTTCTTT.